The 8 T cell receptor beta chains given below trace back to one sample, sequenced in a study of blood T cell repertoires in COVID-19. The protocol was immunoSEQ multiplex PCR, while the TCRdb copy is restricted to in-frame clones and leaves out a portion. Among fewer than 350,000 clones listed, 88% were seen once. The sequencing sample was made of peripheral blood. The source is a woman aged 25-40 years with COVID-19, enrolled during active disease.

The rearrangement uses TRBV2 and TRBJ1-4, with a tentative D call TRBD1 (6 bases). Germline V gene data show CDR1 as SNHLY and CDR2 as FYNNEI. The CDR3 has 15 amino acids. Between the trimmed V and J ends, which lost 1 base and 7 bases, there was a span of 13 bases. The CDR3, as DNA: TGTGCCAGCAGTGAAGGGATGGGGGCGGGTGAAAAACTGTTTTTT. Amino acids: CASSEGMGAGEKLFF.

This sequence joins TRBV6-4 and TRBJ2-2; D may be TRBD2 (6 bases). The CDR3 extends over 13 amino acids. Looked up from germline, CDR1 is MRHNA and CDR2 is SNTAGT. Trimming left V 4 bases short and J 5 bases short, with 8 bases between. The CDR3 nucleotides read TGTGCCAGCAGTGGACTAGGGACCGGGGAGCTGTTTTTT. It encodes CASSGLGTGELFF.

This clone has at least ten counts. Here the CDR3 DNA reads TGCGCCAGCAGCCAAGAGACAGGGACCGGGGCCAACGTCCTGACTTTC. Its translation is CASSQETGTGANVLTF. The chain links TRBV4-1 to TRBJ2-6; 7 bases are shared with TRBD1. Trimming cost V 0 bases and J 4 bases; bases outside gene matches: 3. This CDR3 region has 16 residues. Germline V CDR1 and CDR2: MGHRA, YSYEKL.

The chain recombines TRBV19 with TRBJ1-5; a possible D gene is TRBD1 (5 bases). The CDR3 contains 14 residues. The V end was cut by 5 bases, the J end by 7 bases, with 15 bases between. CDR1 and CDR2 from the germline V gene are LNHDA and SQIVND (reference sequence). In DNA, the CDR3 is TGTGCCAGTAGTGCCGGCGGGGGAGGACAGCCCCAGCATTTT. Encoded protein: CASSAGGGGQPQHF.

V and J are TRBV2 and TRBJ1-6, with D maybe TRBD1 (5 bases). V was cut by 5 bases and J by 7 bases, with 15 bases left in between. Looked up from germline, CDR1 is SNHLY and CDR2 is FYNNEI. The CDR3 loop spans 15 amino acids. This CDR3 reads CASSPTGGWNSPLHF. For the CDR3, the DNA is TGTGCCAGCAGTCCCACCGGGGGGTGGAATTCACCCCTCCACTTT.

The CDR3 DNA reads TGTGCCAGCAGCCAAGCGGACACCTTAGGGACCCAGTACTTC. It encodes CASSQADTLGTQYF. V and J are TRBV3-1 (or the pseudogene TRBV3-2) and TRBJ2-5, with D possibly matching TRBD1 (5 bases). The CDR3 runs to 14 residues. Germline lookup yields CDR1 LGHDT and CDR2 YNNKEL (reference sequence). Trimming took off 1 base at V and 7 bases at J, with 13 bases between the two ends.

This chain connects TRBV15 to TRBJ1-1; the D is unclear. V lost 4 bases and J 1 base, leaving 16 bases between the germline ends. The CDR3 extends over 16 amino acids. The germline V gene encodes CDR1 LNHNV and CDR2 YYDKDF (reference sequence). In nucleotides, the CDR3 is TGTGCCACCAGCAAAGACCGGGAAGCACCGAACACTGAAGCTTTCTTT. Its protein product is CATSKDREAPNTEAFF.

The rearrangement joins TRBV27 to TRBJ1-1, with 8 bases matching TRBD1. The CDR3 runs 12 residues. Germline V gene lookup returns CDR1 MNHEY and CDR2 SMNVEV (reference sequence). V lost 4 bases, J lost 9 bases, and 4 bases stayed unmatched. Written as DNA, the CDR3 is TGTGCCAGCAGTTCCGGGACAGGAAAAGCTTTCTTT. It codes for CASSSGTGKAFF.